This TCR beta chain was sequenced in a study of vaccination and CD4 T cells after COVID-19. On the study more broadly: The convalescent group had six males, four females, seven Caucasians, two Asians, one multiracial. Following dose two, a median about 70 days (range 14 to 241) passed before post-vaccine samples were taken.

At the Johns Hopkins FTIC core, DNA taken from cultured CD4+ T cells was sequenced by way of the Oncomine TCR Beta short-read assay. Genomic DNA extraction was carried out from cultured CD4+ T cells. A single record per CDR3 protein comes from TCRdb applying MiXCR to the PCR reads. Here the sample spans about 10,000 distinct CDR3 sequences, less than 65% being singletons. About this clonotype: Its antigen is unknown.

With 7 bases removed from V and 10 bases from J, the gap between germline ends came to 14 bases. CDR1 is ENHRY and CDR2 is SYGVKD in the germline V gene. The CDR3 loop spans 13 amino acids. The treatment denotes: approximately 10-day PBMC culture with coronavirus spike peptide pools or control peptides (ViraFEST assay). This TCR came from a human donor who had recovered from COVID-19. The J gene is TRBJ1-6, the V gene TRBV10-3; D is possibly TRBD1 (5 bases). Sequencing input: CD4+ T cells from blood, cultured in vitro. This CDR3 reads CAITGDGSSPLHF. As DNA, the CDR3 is TGTGCCATCACCGGGGACGGATCGTCACCCCTCCACTTT.